This record covers a single TCR beta chain. What antigen it recognizes has not been identified. Base qualities are not at hand, and no much larger clone is one base apart. The immunoSEQ Assay, a bias-controlled multiplex PCR, was used to amplify TCRbeta CDR3 regions from genomic DNA. Turning to the authors' computational methods: The number of nucleated cells in each sample was estimated by amplification of reference gene primers within the assay. To quantify the absolute abundance of each unique TCRbeta CDR3 rearrangement, sequence reads were collapsed and filtered. Productive Simpson clonality was computed per sample as the square root of Simpson's diversity index over productive rearrangements. TCRdb obtained this table from immuneACCESS and retained in-frame rearrangements with V and J assigned. These tables miss some clones; where compared with another copy, unresolved V genes account for less than half of the shortfall, and the remainder is unexplained. From that table come the V and J calls and clone size; the DNA was used to work out D and trimming. The sample yields more than 95,000 clones; about 91% were counted once. 5.5% to 7% of the sample rests with the top ten.

The sample belongs to a study of blood T cell repertoires in COVID-19 (dated by TCRdb to between 2020 and 2021). Looking at the study overall: Collaborator samples came from the United States, Italy and Spain and covered acute and convalescent phases of COVID-19. Nearly every sample came with metadata listing a de-identified subject ID, COVID-19 status, age in years and sex. Where available, HLA class I and class II types were obtained from metadata supplied by the sample provider rather than from assay-based typing. The prospective study material was composed of cDNA or gDNA derived from T cells, B-cell-depleted T cells, or PBMCs. The repertoires were made available in a free public database intended to serve as a resource for research on the immune response to SARS-CoV-2. Samples came from the ongoing ImmuneRACE study (first 160 participants) plus 1,254 subjects from 6 global collaborators. Deeply sampled blood TCRbeta repertoires from subjects exposed to, actively infected with, or recovered from COVID-19 were included in the dataset. The research as a whole found: The amount of clinical and demographic metadata varied by source and participant and was provided uncurated.

Including the terminal cysteine and phenylalanine, the CDR3 comprises 16 residues. CDR3 DNA only is kept here, 48 bases in frame from base 1. Germline trimming: 7 bases from V, 6 bases from J; junction bases outside gene matches: 18. The germline V gene yields SQVTM for CDR1 and ANQGSEA for CDR2. The collaborating institutions used their own protocols to collect whole blood in K2EDTA tubes. Collaborator samples were shipped for TCRbeta analysis as frozen whole blood, isolated PBMCs, or DNA extracted from either sample type. The rearrangement joined TRBV29-1 to TRBJ2-1; 7 nucleotides in the junction match TRBD1. The source is a human donor in a cohort sampled during active COVID-19. Sequencing was done on a sample of peripheral blood. The bases read TGCAGCGCCAACCCCCTTGGTGACAGGGATGGCAATGAGCAGTTCTTC. This encodes CSANPLGDRDGNEQFF.